Below, 4 T cell receptor beta chains from the same sample are listed, as sequenced in a study of regulatory T cells in long-lasting Graves disease (dated by TCRdb to about 2021). Library generation was performed with multiplex PCR. TCRdb records Illumina HiSeq 4000 as the sequencer. iRepertoire HTBI primers and Arm-PCR amplification of CDR3 regions were used to construct TCR beta libraries. In-frame beta chains were kept once TCRdb had trimmed the public reads at Q25 with fastp and called clones with MiXCR. For every CDR3 protein sequence, its rows merge into one entry that carries the most common genes and DNA. The sample table shows approximately 400,000 distinct CDR3 sequences, and approximately 25% are seen once. Around a quarter of the sample belongs to the ten largest clones. Taken with the paper, the label for time point translates to: persistent/refractory GD, antithyroid drugs over 5 years with positive TRAb. RNA was extracted from PBMCs in TRIzol for both TCR sequencing and RNA sequencing.

The sample here was peripheral blood mononuclear cells (PBMCs), taken when the disease was refractory, from a patient treated with antithyroid drugs. The receptors were sampled from a woman between 40 and 50 years old with Graves disease. Donor details come from another sample of the same person, matched by shared clones.

This clonotype has at least ten counts. This sequence joins TRBV10-2 and TRBJ2-7, with 11 bases that match TRBD1. The germline V gene encodes CDR1 WSHSY and CDR2 SAAADI. With 3 bases clipped from V and 4 bases from J, the junction kept 5 bases outside the gene matches. The CDR3 totals 15 residues. CDR3 coding DNA: TGCGCCAGCAGTGACCTCCGGGACAGGGGGTACGAGCAGTACTTC. Translated: CASSDLRDRGYEQYF.

This clonotype showed up just a few times. V and J are TRBV7-2 and TRBJ2-5; D is possibly TRBD1 (5 bases). V dropped 5 bases and J dropped 2 bases, with 9 bases sitting between them. The CDR3 totals 13 residues. CDR1 is SGHTA, CDR2 FQGNSA, per germline. CDR3 sequence (DNA): TGTGCCAGCAGCACGCGACAGCAAGAGACCCAGTACTTC. Translation gives CASSTRQQETQYF.

The J gene is TRBJ2-3, the V gene TRBV19; TRBD2 matches 13 bases. CDR3 length equals 17 residues. The germline V gene encodes CDR1 LNHDA and CDR2 SQIVND (reference sequence). V shed 5 bases and J 2 bases; nucleotides not matched to a gene: 7. The DNA for the CDR3 is TGTGCCAGTAGTGCCGGACTAGCGGGAGAGACCACAGATACGCAGTATTTT. It codes for CASSAGLAGETTDTQYF.

This clonotype was counted only a few times. V gene TRBV6-2 or TRBV6-3 combines with J gene TRBJ1-3; the D is unclear. CDR1 MNHEY and CDR2 SVGEGT come from the germline V gene. V shed 2 bases and J shed 0 bases, with 14 bases lying between them. This CDR3 comprises 17 residues. CDR3 coding DNA: TGTGCCAGCAGTTACCTTAACGTTCCTGGCTCTGGAAACACCATATATTTT. Translation: CASSYLNVPGSGNTIYF.